The 30 T cell receptor beta chains reported below all come from one sample, sequenced in a study of T cells after yellow fever vaccination. TCRdb reprocessed the 5' RACE reads via MiXCR and lists one record per CDR3 protein. This table holds over 150,000 distinct CDR3 sequences, approximately 6.2% found once. The material was CD4+ T cells sorted from PBMCs, obtained on the day of the first yellow fever vaccination. The receptors were sampled from a man aged 18-30 years who received the YFV17D yellow fever vaccine.

This clonotype was observed at least ten times. The chain has TRBV20-1 and TRBJ1-1, with unresolved D. The CDR3 contains 15 residues. Germline values: CDR1 DFQATT, CDR2 SNEGSKA (reference sequence). V dropped 3 bases and J dropped 0 bases, with 14 bases sitting between them. CDR3 nucleotides: TGCAGTGCTAGGCCAATAACAGTCATGAACACTGAAGCTTTCTTT. Residues: CSARPITVMNTEAFF.

V and J are TRBV11-2 and TRBJ1-4, with 7 bases aligning to TRBD1. The CDR3 loop spans 15 amino acids. Germline values: CDR1 SGHAT, CDR2 FQNNGV. The V segment lost 6 bases and the J segment 4 bases; nucleotides outside the gene matches: 8. Here the CDR3 DNA reads TGTGCCAGCAGTGCCCAGGGGGGGAATAATGAAAAACTGTTTTTT. Translating it yields CASSAQGGNNEKLFF. Full variable domain (remainder filled in from reference TRBV11-2 and TRBJ1-4): EAGVAQSPRYKIIEKRQSVAFWCNPISGHATLYWYQQILGQGPKLLIQFQNNGVVDDSQLPKDRFSAERLKGVDSTLKIQPAKLEDSAVYLCASSAQGGNNEKLFFGSGTQLSVL.

This clonotype came up many times. The chain employs TRBV5-1 and TRBJ1-2; 9 bases map to TRBD1. Germline trimming cut 0 bases from V and 6 bases from J; bases unmatched to any gene: 3. In germline, CDR1 is SGHRS, CDR2 YFSETQ. CDR3 size: 14 residues. CDR3 region: CASSLGGQGNGYTF. The CDR3 DNA reads as TGCGCCAGCAGCTTGGGTGGACAGGGGAATGGCTACACCTTC.

The chain carries TRBV5-1 and TRBJ1-4, with 9 bases lining up with TRBD1. Germline-derived CDR1 and CDR2 are SGHRS and YFSETQ. V lost 7 bases and J lost 5; bases outside the gene matches: 3. The CDR3 has 13 residues. CDR3 amino acids: CASRDRENEKLFF. In nucleotides, the CDR3 is TGCGCCAGCCGGGACAGGGAGAATGAAAAACTGTTTTTT.

As to this clonotype: A read error may be the cause here, since a much bigger clone is one base away. The chain uses TRBV7-2 and TRBJ2-5; the D gene is possibly TRBD1 (6 bases). V lost 5 bases and J 9 bases, leaving 19 bases between the germline ends. Germline CDR1 reads SGHTA; CDR2 reads FQGNSA. The CDR3 contains 14 residues. CDR3 DNA: TGTGCCAGCAGCCCTAGGACGAGGGGGTCGGCCCAGTACTTC. The encoded protein is CASSPRTRGSAQYF.

This clonotype was seen at least ten times. The CDR3 spells CASSLQGTMFVAGELFF. The CDR3 DNA reads TGTGCCAGCAGTTTGCAGGGGACGATGTTTGTTGCCGGGGAGCTGTTTTTT. J is TRBJ2-2 and V is TRBV12-3 or TRBV12-4; weak D call: TRBD1 (6 bases). The CDR3 is 17 residues long. Between the trimmed V and J ends, which lost 3 bases and 6 bases, there was a span of 20 bases.

The table lists this clonotype with many counts. V is TRBV7-9 and J is TRBJ1-2; a weak D match, TRBD1 (6 bases). The V end lost 0 bases, the J end lost 6 bases, and 8 bases lay between the germline ends. Germline CDR1 SEHNR, CDR2 FQNEAQ (reference sequence). This CDR3 comprises 13 residues. CDR3 loop: CASSLAGGNGYTF. CDR3 coding DNA: TGTGCCAGCAGCTTAGCGGGGGGCAATGGCTACACCTTC. Full variable domain (rest looked up from reference TRBV7-9 and TRBJ1-2): DTGVSQNPRHKITKRGQNVTFRCDPISEHNRLYWYRQTLGQGPEFLTYFQNEAQLEKSRLLSDRFSAERPKGSFSTLEIQRTEQGDSAMYLCASSLAGGNGYTFGSGTRLTVV.

This clonotype was seen more than once but under ten times. The chain employs TRBV20-1 and TRBJ2-2; D is unclear. The V gene lost 0 bases and the J gene lost 0 bases, with 14 bases spanning the gap. Germline CDR1 reads DFQATT; CDR2 reads SNEGSKA (reference sequence). The CDR3 sequence is 17 residues long. The CDR3 here is CSARDYQAIANTGELFF. DNA for the CDR3: TGCAGTGCTAGAGACTACCAGGCGATCGCGAACACCGGGGAGCTGTTTTTT.

This clonotype was seen ten or more times. The V gene is TRBV2, the J gene TRBJ1-5; no reliable D call. The CDR3 is 15 residues long. V was trimmed by 5 bases and J by 5 bases, leaving 16 bases between them. The germline gives CDR1 SNHLY, CDR2 FYNNEI. CDR3 region: CASSYTGVNDQPQHF. The CDR3 DNA follows: TGTGCCAGCAGTTACACCGGGGTCAATGATCAGCCCCAGCATTTT.

To note about this clonotype: The germline gene is not matched at one end of the junction; a read error may be the cause. The chain uses TRBV2 and TRBJ2-1, with 9 bases matching TRBD2. Germline assignment: CDR1 SNHLY and CDR2 FYNNEI. The CDR3 is 17 residues long. The CDR3 DNA sequence: TGTACCAGCAGTACACCGGGGGGAAGCGGGGGGCGAAATGAGCAGTTCTTC. This translates into CTSSTPGGSGGRNEQFF.

J is TRBJ2-5 and V is TRBV19, with a weak D call TRBD1 (6 bases). Germline V gene sequence: CDR1 LNHDA, CDR2 SQIVND (reference sequence). Trimming removed 5 bases from V and 3 bases from J, with 13 bases in between. CDR3 size: 14 residues. This CDR3 is CASSLQGWEETQYF. As DNA, the CDR3 is TGTGCCAGTAGTCTACAGGGTTGGGAAGAGACCCAGTACTTC.

The rearrangement uses TRBV4-1 and TRBJ1-1; a possible D gene is TRBD1 (5 bases). CDR1 is MGHRA and CDR2 is YSYEKL in the germline V gene. With 3 bases removed from V and 1 base from J, the gap between germline ends came to 9 bases. The CDR3 sequence is 14 residues long. The CDR3 region has the DNA TGCGCCAGCAGCCACAGGGACTCGAACACTGAAGCTTTCTTT. Translated: CASSHRDSNTEAFF.

This clonotype was picked up a small number of times. This chain links TRBV30 with TRBJ1-5; 7 bases align to TRBD1. J gave up 4 bases and V 1 base, and 10 bases lay outside the gene matches. Germline V gene lookup returns CDR1 GTSNPN and CDR2 SVGIG (reference sequence). This CDR3 is 16 amino acids long. In DNA, the CDR3 is TGTGCCTGGAGTGAGCCACAGGGGTCACTAAATCAGCCCCAGCATTTT. Amino acids: CAWSEPQGSLNQPQHF.

This clonotype occurred many times. The chain is built from TRBV11-2 and TRBJ1-1; weak D call: TRBD1 (6 bases). The CDR3 runs 13 residues. Between the trimmed V and J ends, which lost 3 bases and 4 bases, there was a span of 9 bases. Germline V gives CDR1 SGHAT, CDR2 FQNNGV. CDR3 in DNA: TGTGCCAGCAGCTTTGGGGGGGCCACTGAAGCTTTCTTT. Amino acid sequence: CASSFGGATEAFF.

V usage is TRBV29-1 and J usage is TRBJ1-2; D might be TRBD1 (6 bases). The CDR3 is made up of 13 amino acids. The V end was cut by 0 bases, the J end by 3 bases, with 8 bases between. Germline V gene data show CDR1 as SQVTM and CDR2 as ANQGSEA. Here the CDR3 reads CSVEDRGDYGYTF. For the CDR3, the DNA is TGCAGCGTTGAAGACAGGGGTGACTATGGCTACACCTTC. The variable domain in full, completed from reference TRBV29-1 and TRBJ1-2, reads SAVISQKPSRDICQRGTSLTIQCQVDSQVTMMFWYRQQPGQSLTLIATANQGSEATYESGFVIDKFPISRPNLTFSTLTVSNMSPEDSSIYLCSVEDRGDYGYTFGSGTRLTVV.

This clonotype was counted only a few times. This rearrangement joins TRBV7-2 to TRBJ1-3; maybe TRBD1 (5 bases). CDR1 is SGHTA, CDR2 FQGNSA, per germline. This CDR3 has 16 residues. Trimming shortened V by 4 bases and J by 0 bases, and 13 bases separated the two germline ends. CDR3 nucleotides: TGTGCCAGCAGCTGGGGAGGGGCGAACTCTGGAAACACCATATATTTT. This codes for CASSWGGANSGNTIYF.

This clonotype was counted many times. This chain links TRBV7-2 with TRBJ2-7, with D possibly matching TRBD2 (5 bases). Germline values: CDR1 SGHTA, CDR2 FQGNSA. The CDR3 length is 14 residues. V was clipped by 4 bases and J by 4 bases, with 14 bases between them. DNA of the CDR3: TGTGCCAGCAGCTATAGGCCCCGGGGTTACGAGCAGTACTTC. Its translation: CASSYRPRGYEQYF.

This clonotype was counted many times. The genes are TRBV12-3 or TRBV12-4 and TRBJ2-1; 8 nucleotides agree with TRBD2. This CDR3 has 14 residues. The ends lost 6 bases at V and 10 bases at J; junction bases unmatched: 11. CDR3: CASSLGLELGEQFF. The CDR3, as DNA: TGTGCCAGCAGCCTGGGACTAGAGCTAGGGGAGCAGTTCTTC.

This clonotype was recorded many times. V gene TRBV21-1 combines with J gene TRBJ2-7; TRBD1, the table's D call, was not compared with the DNA. TRBV21-1 is described as a pseudogene. This CDR3 spans 14 amino acids. DNA of the CDR3: TGTGCCAGTAGGACAGGGATAAGCTCCTACGAGCAGTACTTC. Its protein product is CASRTGISSYEQYF.

This clonotype ranks as medium-sized. This chain joins TRBV5-1 and TRBJ2-7; 8 nucleotides agree with TRBD1. The germline V gene encodes CDR1 SGHRS and CDR2 YFSETQ. The CDR3 sequence is 14 residues long. The DNA of the CDR3 is TGCGCCAGCAGCTTGACCTCCGGGACAGGCACATTGTTCGTC. Protein sequence: CASSLTSGTGTLFV.

This clonotype was recorded a few times. This chain links TRBV5-1 with TRBJ1-1, with TRBD1 identical over 7 bases. CDR3 size: 14 residues. Germline V gives CDR1 SGHRS, CDR2 YFSETQ. The trim removed 7 bases at V and 3 bases at J, leaving 9 bases unmatched. The CDR3 region is CASYRGPTDTEAFF. In nucleotides, the CDR3 is TGCGCCAGCTATAGGGGGCCGACGGACACTGAAGCTTTCTTT.

This clonotype was counted once. The J gene is TRBJ2-1, the V gene TRBV7-2; 7 positions agree with TRBD2. Germline assignment: CDR1 SGHTA and CDR2 FQGNSA. The ends lost 4 bases at V and 15 bases at J; junction bases unmatched: 12. The CDR3 has 13 amino acids. The CDR3 sequence is CASSSWTSGDSFF. The CDR3 DNA sequence: TGTGCCAGCAGCTCGTGGACCAGCGGGGACTCGTTCTTC.

This clonotype was seen more than once but under ten times. J is TRBJ2-1 and V is TRBV29-1; perhaps TRBD1 as D (8 bases). The V gene's germline CDR1 is SQVTM and CDR2 ANQGSEA. The ends were cut back, 7 bases at V and 2 bases at J, with 18 bases in the middle. This CDR3 comprises 15 residues. The CDR3 nucleotides read TGCAGCGCCAGAGGGGGGGACAGGACCTACAATGAGCAGTTCTTC. Translation: CSARGGDRTYNEQFF.

This chain links TRBV11-1 with TRBJ2-6; 10 bases fit TRBD1. V dropped 5 bases and J dropped 0; count of bases not matched to a gene: 10. The CDR3 has 19 amino acids. CDR1 is SGHAT and CDR2 is FQDESV in the germline V gene (reference sequence). CDR3 protein: CASSPDRGYDSSGANVLTF. CDR3 sequence (DNA): TGTGCCAGCAGCCCGGACAGGGGGTATGATTCCTCTGGGGCCAACGTCCTGACTTTC.

This clonotype has at least ten counts. The rearrangement uses TRBV12-3 or TRBV12-4 and TRBJ1-2; TRBD1 might be the D (5 bases). V gave up 3 bases and J gave up 7 bases, with 12 bases separating them. This CDR3 region has 13 residues. The CDR3 region is CASSFLGERGYTF. CDR3 DNA: TGTGCCAGCAGTTTTTTGGGGGAACGTGGCTACACCTTC.

This clonotype was seen ten or more times. The chain couples TRBV20-1 to TRBJ2-3; possibly TRBD1 for D (5 bases). This CDR3 is 13 amino acids long. The germline gives CDR1 DFQATT, CDR2 SNEGSKA (reference sequence). V lost 2 bases and J 3 bases, leaving 9 bases between the germline ends. The CDR3 bases are TGCAGTGCTAGACTCCCAGGGACAGATACGCAGTATTTT. Translated: CSARLPGTDTQYF.

The genes are TRBV4-2 and TRBJ2-7; no clear D gene. The CDR3 consists of 14 residues. V dropped 1 base and J dropped 2 bases, with 9 bases sitting between them. Looked up from germline, CDR1 is LGHNA and CDR2 is YNFKEQ. The CDR3 here is CASSQGGRTYEQYF. The CDR3 DNA is TGTGCCAGCAGCCAAGGAGGCCGAACCTACGAGCAGTACTTC.

The CDR3 spells CASTRTSGGWTDTQYF. In DNA, the CDR3 is TGTGCCAGCACTCGGACTAGCGGGGGGTGGACAGATACGCAGTATTTT. V usage is TRBV12-3 or TRBV12-4 and J usage is TRBJ2-3; 14 positions agree with TRBD2. The CDR3 covers 16 residues. V dropped 7 bases and J dropped 3; count of bases not matched to a gene: 6.

Many counts were recorded for this clonotype. The chain links TRBV4-1 to TRBJ1-3; 7 bases are shared with TRBD1. Germline assignment: CDR1 MGHRA and CDR2 YSYEKL. CDR3 length: 16 amino acids. Germline trimming cut 3 bases from V and 5 bases from J; bases unmatched to any gene: 10. CDR3 sequence reads: CASSQPRDSQRNTIYF. CDR3 nucleotides: TGCGCCAGCAGCCAGCCCCGGGACAGTCAAAGAAACACCATATATTTT.

This clonotype occurred a few times. This chain connects TRBV20-1 to TRBJ2-3; 7 bases agree with TRBD2. Germline V CDR1 and CDR2: DFQATT, SNEGSKA (reference sequence). The CDR3 is 13 residues long. Losses at the gene ends were 6 bases for V and 2 bases for J; bases not matched to a gene: 5. Written as DNA, the CDR3 is TGCAGTGCCAGACTAGCCATCACAGATACGCAGTATTTT. Its translation: CSARLAITDTQYF.